This T cell receptor (beta chain) was captured by sequencing in a study of blood T cell repertoires in COVID-19 (TCRdb year 2020). Some background on the complete study: The collaborator samples originated in the United States, Italy and Spain and spanned the acute and convalescent phases of COVID-19. The material from the prospective study consisted of cDNA or gDNA derived from T cells, B-cell-depleted T cells, or PBMCs. Deeply sampled blood TCRbeta repertoires from subjects exposed to, actively infected with, or recovered from COVID-19 were included in the dataset. The repertoires were released in a freely available public database intended as a resource for research on the immune response to SARS-CoV-2. The samples were drawn from two sources: the first 160 participants of the ongoing ImmuneRACE study, and fewer than 1,500 subjects contributed by 6 global collaborators. Nearly every sample came with metadata listing a de-identified subject ID, COVID-19 status, age in years and sex. Where available, HLA class I and class II types were obtained from metadata supplied by the sample provider rather than from assay-based typing.

The investigation overall reported the following: Clinical and demographic metadata were provided uncurated, with the amount varying by source and participant.

TCRbeta CDR3 regions were amplified from genomic DNA by means of the immunoSEQ Assay, a bias-controlled multiplex PCR. The study's own analysis went as follows. The number of nucleated cells in each sample was estimated from the amplification of reference gene primers within the assay. To quantify the absolute abundance of each unique TCRbeta CDR3 rearrangement, sequence reads were collapsed and filtered. For each sample, productive Simpson clonality was calculated as the square root of Simpson's diversity index across productive rearrangements. TCRdb mirrors the immuneACCESS table, restricted to in-frame sequences. Some clones are absent from its copies; in checked studies, under half trace to an unresolved V gene, and the reason for the others is unknown. V and J calls and clone size are copied from that table; D and trimming were computed from the DNA. Counted in this sample were 200,000 to 300,000 clones; roughly 81% of them appeared once. The top ten clonotypes cover roughly 4% of the sample.

The germline V gene (reference sequence) provides CDR1 LNHNV and CDR2 YYDKDF. V and J lose 1 base and 9 bases, and a span of 17 bases separates them. The CDR3 runs 15 residues from the cysteine to the phenylalanine. Just CDR3 DNA is preserved here, 45 bases in frame from base 1. The collaborating institutions used their own protocols to collect whole blood in K2EDTA tubes. For TCRbeta analysis, collaborators shipped samples as frozen whole blood, isolated PBMCs, or DNA extracted from either of those sample types. As concerns this clone: It has no known antigen specificity. The record has no base qualities; no much larger clone is one base away.

The receptor was derived from a man aged 50 to 60 with acute or convalescent COVID-19. Sequencing was carried out using peripheral blood. This sequence uses TRBV15 and TRBJ2-3; perhaps TRBD2 is the D gene, with 5 bases matching. The DNA sequence is TGTGCCACCAGCAGAGGACCCGGAGGTTTCGTAACGCAGTATTTT. Its protein is CATSRGPGGFVTQYF.